This record concerns one T cell receptor beta chain sequence. What it binds is unknown. The study ran its PCR with 60 Vbeta and 13 Jbeta primers. This table comes from immunoSEQ multiplex PCR, and its TCRdb copy is limited to in-frame clones, with some not included. The data hold a few hundred thousand clones, with roughly four fifths observed a single time. The sample originates from a study of cytomegalovirus exposure and HLA in healthy donors. Study-level results: Later genetic work tied a missense DCLRE1C variant to beta-chain V and J trimming. When the data were analyzed later, several of the most significant clusters appeared to be linked to common viral pathogens. Later work associated roughly 17,000 TCR beta sequences with HLA alleles at 0.05 false discovery rate. A later analysis revealed that TCR association rates differed between HLA loci, peaking at DRB1 and bottoming out at HLA-C.

The CDR3 is 15 residues long. V lost 0 bases, J lost 4 bases, and 11 bases lay in between. From germline, CDR1 is SGHAT and CDR2 FQNNGV. The origin of this receptor is a woman aged 55-70 years in good health and CMV-seropositive. Material: PBMCs. This chain connects TRBV11-2 to TRBJ2-3, with unresolved D. The CDR3 sequence is CASSLDSLPADTQYF. For the CDR3, the DNA is TGTGCCAGCAGCTTAGACTCACTACCGGCAGATACGCAGTATTTT.